These 29 T cell receptor beta chains share one sample of origin, sequenced in a study of Graves' ophthalmopathy and Graves' hyperthyroidism. The study amplified TCR beta CDR3 regions using RNA transcripts. In the first round, RT-PCR was carried out with HTBI primers, and a multiplex PCR formed the second round. In TCRdb, the multiplex PCR reads were re-called with MiXCR into one record per CDR3 protein. Among about 700,000 distinct CDR3 sequences, just over 40% were seen once, and the ten largest hold more than 2.5%. The specimen sequenced was peripheral blood. These receptors were obtained from an adult man with Graves' ophthalmopathy.

A note on this clonotype: A much larger clone sits a single nucleotide away, making a read error possible. The V and J genes are TRBV4-2 and TRBJ1-1; tentatively, D is TRBD1 (6 bases). Trimming took 6 bases from V and 4 from J, leaving 15 bases between them. Germline-derived CDR1 and CDR2 are LGHNA and YNFKEQ. CDR3 length: 14 residues. This CDR3 reads CASRRPGVGTEAFF. In DNA, the CDR3 is TGTGCCAGCAGACGACCAGGGGTCGGCACTGAAGCTTTCTTT.

This clonotype was observed many times. The rearrangement links TRBV5-6 to TRBJ2-2; 10 nucleotides line up with TRBD1. The CDR3 totals 15 residues. Losses at the gene ends were 4 bases for V and 7 bases for J; bases not matched to a gene: 7. Germline CDR1 reads SGHDT; CDR2 reads YYEEEE. This chain's CDR3 is CASSAGQGRNGELFF. CDR3 DNA: TGTGCCAGCAGCGCGGGACAGGGGAGGAACGGGGAGCTGTTTTTT. The entire variable domain, with the rest obtained from reference TRBV5-6 and TRBJ2-2, is as follows: DAGVTQSPTHLIKTRGQQVTLRCSPKSGHDTVSWYQQALGQGPQFIFQYYEEEERQRGNFPDRFSGHQFPNYSSELNVNALLLGDSALYLCASSAGQGRNGELFFGEGSRLTVL.

The chain joins TRBV5-1 to TRBJ2-7; 8 nucleotides agree with TRBD1. Germline CDR1 is SGHRS and CDR2 is YFSETQ. The CDR3 has 12 amino acids. The J segment lost 6 bases and the V segment lost 5 bases, leaving 4 bases of the junction unmatched. The DNA of the CDR3 is TGCGCCAGCAGGGGGACAGGTCTCGAGCAGTACTTC. It is translated as CASRGTGLEQYF.

The table lists this clonotype with many counts. The rearrangement links TRBV7-9 to TRBJ1-2; 8 bases match TRBD1. The CDR3 extends over 15 amino acids. The germline CDR1 and CDR2 sequences are SEHNR and FQNEAQ (reference sequence). The junction had 9 bases not matched to a gene; V was cut back by 7 bases and J by 2 bases. This CDR3 is CASIRTDRGNYGYTF. CDR3 DNA sequence: TGTGCCAGCATCCGTACCGACAGGGGCAACTATGGCTACACCTTC.

This clonotype was observed a few times. This rearrangement joins TRBV12-5 to TRBJ1-1; D perhaps matches TRBD1 (5 bases). The V end was cut by 3 bases, the J end by 8 bases, with 13 bases between. This CDR3 spans 13 amino acids. Germline V gives CDR1 LGHNT, CDR2 FRNRAP. The CDR3 loop reads CASGFPGRSEAFF. Written as DNA, the CDR3 is TGTGCTAGTGGTTTTCCGGGGCGAAGCGAAGCTTTCTTT. Variable domain in full (rest from reference TRBV12-5 and TRBJ1-1): DARVTQTPRHKVTEMGQEVTMRCQPILGHNTVFWYRQTMMQGLELLAYFRNRAPLDDSGMPKDRFSAEMPDATLATLKIQPSEPRDSAVYFCASGFPGRSEAFFGQGTRLTVV.

This clonotype was seen at least ten times. V usage is TRBV10-2 and J usage is TRBJ2-7, with 10 bases lining up with TRBD1. CDR3 size: 15 residues. Germline CDR1 is WSHSY and CDR2 is SAAADI. The V and J ends lost 6 bases and 0 bases, in that order; junction bases with no gene match: 5. CDR3 in DNA: TGCGCCAGCAGCATGGGACAGGGGAGCTCCTACGAGCAGTACTTC. As protein: CASSMGQGSSYEQYF.

This clonotype appeared many times. The V gene is TRBV7-8, the J gene TRBJ2-5; perhaps TRBD2 as D (5 bases). The V gene's germline CDR1 is SGHVS and CDR2 FQNEAQ. The V end was cut by 5 bases, the J end by 5 bases, with 9 bases between. The CDR3 consists of 12 residues. CDR3 in amino acids: CASSRSGETQYF. The CDR3 DNA is TGTGCCAGCAGCCGCTCGGGGGAGACCCAGTACTTC.

In this sample, this clonotype turned up many times. The chain couples TRBV7-2 to TRBJ2-5, with D possibly TRBD2 on 6 matching bases. V was cut by 8 bases and J by 4 bases, with 20 bases left in between. The CDR3 covers 15 residues. The germline V gene has CDR1 SGHTA and CDR2 FQGNSA. The CDR3 nucleotides read TGTGCCAGCGCCAAGGGGCTGGGGGGACTAGAGACCCAGTACTTC. The encoded protein is CASAKGLGGLETQYF.

To note about this clonotype: A junction boundary mismatches the germline segment, possibly from a read error. Here the CDR3 reads CSVVRRGEGNYGCTF. The CDR3 nucleotides read TGCAGCGTTGTTAGGAGAGGGGAAGGAAACTATGGCTGCACCTTC. The rearrangement joins TRBV29-1 to TRBJ1-2; tentatively, D is TRBD1 (5 bases). The CDR3 covers 15 residues. The germline V gene has CDR1 SQVTM and CDR2 ANQGSEA.

Of note for this clonotype: Germline and junction disagree at one end, which may indicate a read error. This CDR3 is CASSLATGTNTEASF. The CDR3 DNA is TGTGCCAGCAGCTTGGCTACAGGGACGAACACTGAAGCTTCCTTT. The V call is TRBV7-8, the J call TRBJ1-1; possibly TRBD1 for D (6 bases). The germline V gene encodes CDR1 SGHVS and CDR2 FQNEAQ. The CDR3 runs 15 residues.

This clonotype came up many times. CDR3 sequence reads: CSVSGAGELFF. The CDR3 bases are TGCAGCGTTTCAGGGGCCGGGGAGCTGTTTTTT. This chain uses TRBV29-1 with TRBJ2-2; tentative D call: TRBD1 (6 bases). The ends were cut back, 5 bases at V and 6 bases at J, with 7 bases in the middle. The CDR3 contains 11 residues. The germline gives CDR1 SQVTM, CDR2 ANQGSEA.

The V gene is TRBV5-4, the J gene TRBJ2-2, with TRBD1 as a possible D gene (5 bases). CDR1 is SGHNT, CDR2 YYREEE, per germline (reference sequence). Trimming removed 1 base from V and 0 bases from J, with 7 bases in between. CDR3 length equals 15 residues. The CDR3 sequence: CASSLQGSNTGELFF. The CDR3 DNA is TGTGCCAGCAGCTTGCAGGGCTCGAACACCGGGGAGCTGTTTTTT.

This sequence joins TRBV25-1 and TRBJ2-7; the D is unclear. The CDR3 runs to 13 residues. Germline V CDR1 and CDR2: MGHDK, SYGVNS. V lost 11 bases and J 2 bases, leaving 16 bases between the germline ends. The CDR3, as DNA: TGTGCCTCCCACCCCGCCGGCCCCTACGAGCAGTACTTC. It translates to CASHPAGPYEQYF.

The CDR3 reads CASSVGPGGANVLTF. The DNA of the CDR3 is TGTGCCAGCAGTGTCGGGCCGGGTGGGGCCAACGTCCTGACTTTC. The chain is built from TRBV7-9 and TRBJ2-6; the D is unclear. There are 15 residues in the CDR3. In germline, CDR1 is SEHNR, CDR2 FQNEAQ (reference sequence). V was cut by 6 bases and J by 3 bases, with 12 bases left in between.

The gene calls are TRBV30 and TRBJ1-3; no firm D call. Germline CDR1 is GTSNPN and CDR2 is SVGIG (reference sequence). The germline V and J ends were trimmed by 2 bases and 0 bases, with 11 bases remaining between them. The CDR3 loop spans 15 amino acids. In nucleotides, the CDR3 is TGTGCCTGGAGTCGCGGCAGCAACTCTGGAAACACCATATATTTT. Encoded protein: CAWSRGSNSGNTIYF.

This clonotype was detected ten times or more. The chain employs TRBV12-3 or TRBV12-4 and TRBJ1-1; D gene unclear. With 2 bases removed from V and 5 bases from J, the gap between germline ends came to 0 bases. CDR3 length: 10 residues. CDR3 loop: CASSLTEAFF. The CDR3 bases are TGTGCCAGCAGTTTAACTGAAGCTTTCTTT.

A few counts support this clonotype. This chain connects TRBV4-2 to TRBJ1-1; D call uncertain. The CDR3 extends over 15 amino acids. Looked up from germline, CDR1 is LGHNA and CDR2 is YNFKEQ. V was pared by 1 base and J by 0 bases, with 9 bases between. CDR3 in DNA: TGTGCCAGCAGCCAAGTCCCAGAGGTGAACACTGAAGCTTTCTTT. Translation gives CASSQVPEVNTEAFF.

About this clonotype itself: A read error is possible here, since a much larger clone lies one base away. V gene TRBV7-3 combines with J gene TRBJ2-7; tentatively, D is TRBD1 (6 bases). The germline CDR1 and CDR2 sequences are SGHTA and FQGTGA. The germline V and J ends were trimmed by 1 base and 9 bases, with 13 bases remaining between them. This CDR3 spans 13 amino acids. CDR3 in DNA: TGTGCCAGCAGCTTAATGAGGGAAGGGGGGCAGTACTTC. As protein: CASSLMREGGQYF.

This clonotype was counted only a few times. The chain's CDR3 is CASRGTVAGYTF. The CDR3 bases are TGTGCCAGCAGGGGGACAGTGGCTGGCTACACCTTC. The V gene is TRBV6-5, the J gene TRBJ1-2; TRBD1 matches at 7 bases. The V gene end was trimmed by 6 bases and the J gene end by 7 bases; junction bases not matched to a gene: 5. The CDR3 length is 12 residues. Germline CDR1 is MNHEY and CDR2 is SVGAGI.

The sample holds many counts of this clonotype. The chain recombines TRBV7-2 with TRBJ1-1; D is perhaps TRBD1 (6 bases). Germline values: CDR1 SGHTA, CDR2 FQGNSA. CDR3 length: 15 residues. Trimming pared 4 bases from V and 1 base from J, leaving 13 bases between. The DNA of the CDR3 is TGTGCCAGCAGCTCGAGGGGGGGGTCGAACACTGAAGCTTTCTTT. Translation gives CASSSRGGSNTEAFF. Supplemented by reference TRBV7-2 and TRBJ1-1, the full variable domain reads GAGVSQSPSNKVTEKGKDVELRCDPISGHTALYWYRQSLGQGLEFLIYFQGNSAPDKSGLPSDRFSAERTGGSVSTLTIQRTQQEDSAVYLCASSSRGGSNTEAFFGQGTRLTVV.

In its sample, this clonotype was seen a few times. A much larger clone differs from this one at a single base, so this may be a read error. The V call is TRBV7-9, the J call TRBJ1-2; D unresolved. Germline loops: CDR1 SEHNR, CDR2 FQNEAQ (reference sequence). The CDR3 is 13 residues long. Trimming cost V 4 bases and J 4 bases, with 10 bases left between them. The CDR3 protein is CASSSTSSYGYTF. DNA of the CDR3: TGTGCCAGCAGCTCGACGTCGAGCTATGGCTACACCTTC. The full variable domain, in which reference TRBV7-9 and TRBJ1-2 provide the parts outside the CDR3, is DTGVSQNPRHKITKRGQNVTFRCDPISEHNRLYWYRQTLGQGPEFLTYFQNEAQLEKSRLLSDRFSAERPKGSFSTLEIQRTEQGDSAMYLCASSSTSSYGYTFGSGTRLTVV.

This clonotype was recorded many times. The rearrangement joins TRBV29-1 to TRBJ2-5; the match to TRBD2 covers 15 bases. The CDR3 is 17 amino acids. V shed 0 bases and J 4 bases; nucleotides not matched to a gene: 6. Germline V lookup: CDR1 SQVTM, CDR2 ANQGSEA. In DNA form, the CDR3 reads TGCAGCGTTGAAGATTGGACTAGCGGGGGGGGAAGAGAGACCCAGTACTTC. Translated, it gives CSVEDWTSGGGRETQYF.

Of note for this clonotype: Given a much more abundant clone one base away, this may be a read error. The chain couples TRBV10-3 to TRBJ2-6; 8 nucleotides agree with TRBD2. With V trimmed by 5 bases and J by 0 bases, 6 bases remained unmatched. This CDR3 region has 17 residues. Germline V gene lookup returns CDR1 ENHRY and CDR2 SYGVKD. The CDR3, as DNA: TGTGCCATCAGTTACGCGGGGGGCCTCTCTGGGGCCAACGTCCTGACTTTC. Encoded protein: CAISYAGGLSGANVLTF.

This chain uses TRBV4-1 with TRBJ1-4; TRBD1 matches at 7 bases. From germline, CDR1 is MGHRA and CDR2 YSYEKL. J lost 7 bases, V lost 2 bases, and 4 bases had no gene match. The CDR3 sequence is 14 residues long. The CDR3 DNA reads TGCGCCAGCAGCCAACACAGGGGAGGTGAAAAACTGTTTTTT. Encoded protein: CASSQHRGGEKLFF.

For this clonotype: Possible read error: a much larger clone is one base away. The chain links TRBV11-2 to TRBJ1-1; D is unclear. In germline, CDR1 is SGHAT, CDR2 FQNNGV. CDR3 length: 14 residues. V was pared by 1 base and J by 6 bases, with 12 bases between. The CDR3 reads CASSLVRGGAEAFF. In DNA, the CDR3 is TGTGCCAGCAGCTTAGTGCGGGGTGGGGCTGAAGCTTTCTTT.

The chain links TRBV9 to TRBJ1-6; 8 nucleotides line up with TRBD1. The J segment lost 6 bases and the V segment lost 4 bases, leaving 6 bases of the junction unmatched. CDR3 length: 15 residues. Germline V CDR1 and CDR2: SGDLS, YYNGEE. The CDR3 loop reads CASSSGTGLNSPLHF. The CDR3, as DNA: TGTGCCAGCAGCAGCGGGACAGGTCTTAATTCACCCCTCCACTTT.

This clonotype was observed at least ten times. At one end, the junction sequence differs from germline, possibly due to a read error. The V and J genes are TRBV7-2 and TRBJ2-5, with 8 bases lining up with TRBD2. This CDR3 is 15 amino acids long. Germline V lookup: CDR1 SGHTA, CDR2 FQGNSA. CDR3 amino acids: CASSLAGSRLETQYF. Here the CDR3 DNA reads TGTGCCAGCAGTTTAGCGGGATCTCGTTTAGAGACCCAGTACTTC. The whole variable domain, filled in from reference TRBV7-2 and TRBJ2-5, reads GAGVSQSPSNKVTEKGKDVELRCDPISGHTALYWYRQSLGQGLEFLIYFQGNSAPDKSGLPSDRFSAERTGGSVSTLTIQRTQQEDSAVYLCASSLAGSRLETQYFGPGTRLLVL.

This clonotype was picked up a small number of times. This chain connects TRBV3-1 to TRBJ1-2; tentative D call: TRBD1 (6 bases). Germline CDR1 and CDR2: LGHDT and YNNKEL (reference sequence). The CDR3 consists of 14 residues. V was pared by 2 bases and J by 5 bases, with 12 bases between. In nucleotides, the CDR3 is TGTGCCAGCAGCCAACAGGACCAGGGGTATGGCTACACCTTC. Protein sequence: CASSQQDQGYGYTF.

For this clonotype: At one boundary the junction diverges from the germline segment, which might be a read error. The CDR3 here is CACSAIGGGRTGELFF. The CDR3 nucleotides read TGTGCCTGCAGTGCTATCGGGGGCGGTCGCACCGGGGAGCTGTTTTTT. The chain joins TRBV25-1 to TRBJ2-2, with D perhaps being TRBD1 or TRBD2 (6 bases each). Germline V gene sequence: CDR1 MGHDK, CDR2 SYGVNS. The CDR3 covers 16 residues.